This TCR beta chain was recorded in a study of blood T cell repertoires in COVID-19. This CDR3 has 15 residues. Trimming cost V 7 bases and J 2 bases, with 12 bases left between them. Looked up from germline, CDR1 is MNHEY and CDR2 is SMNVEV (reference sequence). Profiling relied on immunoSEQ multiplex PCR, and the TCRdb table lists in-frame clones only, not all of them. This sample has about 300,000 clones, with 85% found just once. Ages ranged from about 18 to 89 years, with residence in around 24 US areas. The receptor was derived from a woman in her thirties who had been exposed to COVID-19. Sequenced material: PBMCs or T cells enriched from blood (not recorded which). The chain combines TRBV27 with TRBJ2-6; TRBD1 is a possible D gene (6 bases). The CDR3 region has the DNA TGTGCCAGCACGCCAGGGGTCGCTGGGGCCAACGTCCTGACTTTC. Translation: CASTPGVAGANVLTF.